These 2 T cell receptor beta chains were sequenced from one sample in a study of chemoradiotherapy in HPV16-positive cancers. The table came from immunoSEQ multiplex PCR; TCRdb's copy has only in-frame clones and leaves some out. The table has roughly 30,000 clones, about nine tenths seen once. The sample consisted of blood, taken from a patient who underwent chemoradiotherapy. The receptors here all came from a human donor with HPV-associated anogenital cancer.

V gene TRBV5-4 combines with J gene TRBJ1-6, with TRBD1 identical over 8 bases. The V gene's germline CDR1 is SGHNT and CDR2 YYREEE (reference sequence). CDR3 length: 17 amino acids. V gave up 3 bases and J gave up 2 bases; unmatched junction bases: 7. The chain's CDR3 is CASSWRTGSTYNSPLHF. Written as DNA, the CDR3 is TGTGCCAGCAGCTGGAGGACAGGGTCAACCTATAATTCACCCCTCCACTTT. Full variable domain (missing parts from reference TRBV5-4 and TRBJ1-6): ETGVTQSPTHLIKTRGQQVTLRCSSQSGHNTVSWYQQALGQGPQFIFQYYREEENGRGNFPPRFSGLQFPNYSSELNVNALELDDSALYLCASSWRTGSTYNSPLHFGNGTRLTVT.

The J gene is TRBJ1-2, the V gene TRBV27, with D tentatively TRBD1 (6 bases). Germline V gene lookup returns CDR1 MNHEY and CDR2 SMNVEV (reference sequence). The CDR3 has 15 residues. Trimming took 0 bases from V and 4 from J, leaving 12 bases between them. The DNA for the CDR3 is TGTGCCAGCAGTTTATCGGGGGCCGCCTCCTATGGCTACACCTTC. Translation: CASSLSGAASYGYTF.